This T cell receptor beta chain was recorded in a study of T cell repertoires in cytomegalovirus infection. At the level of the study: Recently identified HLA-C-restricted and well-studied HLA-B-restricted CMV epitopes were used. Matching HLA type, along with CMV infection, was indicated by public TCR beta signatures. Study-level points and caveats: HLA-C-restricted CMV-specific TCR beta clonotypes prevailed in the ex vivo response.

CDR3 length: 15 residues. Looked up from germline, CDR1 is SEHNR and CDR2 is FQNEAQ (reference sequence). Trimming removed 8 bases from V and 8 bases from J; junction bases left unmatched: 10. Via MiXCR, TCRdb re-called the reads, giving one row per CDR3 protein. The table records about 270,000 distinct CDR3 sequences, around 20% of them present only once. This clonotype has only a few counts. Its antigen remains unidentified. The clonotype was recovered from a human donor in good health (CMV status not recorded). Some clones in this sample may be carry-over from other donors' samples. The sample in question was cultured PBMCs, obtained from culture after CMV antigen stimulation. V and J are TRBV7-9 and TRBJ2-1; the match to TRBD2 covers 12 bases. The CDR3 is CASQSTSGRPYEQFF. The CDR3 DNA reads TGTGCCAGCCAGAGCACTAGCGGGAGGCCCTATGAGCAGTTCTTC.